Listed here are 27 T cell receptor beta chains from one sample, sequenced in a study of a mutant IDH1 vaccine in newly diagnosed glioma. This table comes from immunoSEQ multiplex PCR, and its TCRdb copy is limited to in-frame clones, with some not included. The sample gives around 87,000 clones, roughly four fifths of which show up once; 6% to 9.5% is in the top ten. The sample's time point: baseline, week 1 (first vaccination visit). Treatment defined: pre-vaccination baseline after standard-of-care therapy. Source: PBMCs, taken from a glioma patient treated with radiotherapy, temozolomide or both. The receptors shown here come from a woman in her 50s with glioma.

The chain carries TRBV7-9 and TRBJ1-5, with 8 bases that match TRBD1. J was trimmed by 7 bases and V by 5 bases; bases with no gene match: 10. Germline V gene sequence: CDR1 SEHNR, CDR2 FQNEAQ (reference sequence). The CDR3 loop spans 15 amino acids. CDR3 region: CASSQAGDRLQPQHF. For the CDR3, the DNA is TGTGCCAGCAGCCAGGCGGGGGACAGGTTGCAGCCCCAGCATTTT.

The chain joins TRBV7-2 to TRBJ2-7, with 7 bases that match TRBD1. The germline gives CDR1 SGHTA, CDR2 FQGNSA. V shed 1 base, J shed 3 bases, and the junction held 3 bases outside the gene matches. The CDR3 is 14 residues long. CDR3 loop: CASSLVSGGYEQYF. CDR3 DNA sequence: TGTGCCAGCAGCTTAGTTTCAGGGGGCTACGAGCAGTACTTC.

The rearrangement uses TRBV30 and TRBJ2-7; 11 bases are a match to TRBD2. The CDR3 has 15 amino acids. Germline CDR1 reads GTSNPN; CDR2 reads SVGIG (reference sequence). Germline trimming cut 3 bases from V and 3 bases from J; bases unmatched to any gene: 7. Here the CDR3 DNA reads TGTGCCTGGAGCCACGGGACTAGCGGTTACTACGAGCAGTACTTC. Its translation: CAWSHGTSGYYEQYF.

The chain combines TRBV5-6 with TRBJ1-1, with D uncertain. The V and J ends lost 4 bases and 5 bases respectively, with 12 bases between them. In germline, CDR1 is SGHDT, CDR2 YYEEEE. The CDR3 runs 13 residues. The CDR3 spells CASSPVGGTEAFF. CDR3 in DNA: TGTGCCAGCAGCCCAGTAGGCGGGACTGAAGCTTTCTTT.

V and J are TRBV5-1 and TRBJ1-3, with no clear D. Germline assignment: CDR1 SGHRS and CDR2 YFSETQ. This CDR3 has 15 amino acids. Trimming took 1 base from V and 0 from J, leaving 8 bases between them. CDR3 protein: CASSLYGDSGNTIYF. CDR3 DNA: TGCGCCAGCAGCTTGTACGGAGACTCTGGAAACACCATATATTTT.

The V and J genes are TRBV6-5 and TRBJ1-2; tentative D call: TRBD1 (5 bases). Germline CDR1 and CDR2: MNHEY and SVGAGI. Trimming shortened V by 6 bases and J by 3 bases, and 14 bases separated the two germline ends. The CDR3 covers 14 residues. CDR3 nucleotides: TGTGCCAGCAGATACCGGGACGGGGACTATGGCTACACCTTC. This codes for CASRYRDGDYGYTF.

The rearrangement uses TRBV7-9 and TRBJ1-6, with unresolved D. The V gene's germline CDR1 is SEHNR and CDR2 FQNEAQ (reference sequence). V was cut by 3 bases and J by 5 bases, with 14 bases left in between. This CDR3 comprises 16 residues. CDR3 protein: CASSLATTANNSPLHF. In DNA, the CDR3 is TGTGCCAGCAGCTTGGCCACCACGGCTAATAATTCACCCCTCCACTTT.

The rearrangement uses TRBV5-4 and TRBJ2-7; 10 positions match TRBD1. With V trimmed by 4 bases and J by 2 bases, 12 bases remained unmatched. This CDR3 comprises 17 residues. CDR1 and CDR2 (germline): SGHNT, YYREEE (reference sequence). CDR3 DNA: TGTGCCAGCAGCAAAAACCGGACAGGGGGGGAACCCTACGAGCAGTACTTC. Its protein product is CASSKNRTGGEPYEQYF.

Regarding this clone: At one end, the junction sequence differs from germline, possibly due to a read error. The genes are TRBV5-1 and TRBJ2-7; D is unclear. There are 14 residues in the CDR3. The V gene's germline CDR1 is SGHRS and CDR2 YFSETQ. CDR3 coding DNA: TGCGCCAGCAGCTTGGAACGCGCGGTTCTCCCCCTCCTTTTC. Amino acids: CASSLERAVLPLLF.

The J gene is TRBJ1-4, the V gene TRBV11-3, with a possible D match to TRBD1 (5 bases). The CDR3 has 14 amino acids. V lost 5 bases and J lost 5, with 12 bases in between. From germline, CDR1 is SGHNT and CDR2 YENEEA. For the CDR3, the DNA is TGTGCCAGCAGCAGTGTGGGACTCAATGAAAAACTGTTTTTT. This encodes CASSSVGLNEKLFF.

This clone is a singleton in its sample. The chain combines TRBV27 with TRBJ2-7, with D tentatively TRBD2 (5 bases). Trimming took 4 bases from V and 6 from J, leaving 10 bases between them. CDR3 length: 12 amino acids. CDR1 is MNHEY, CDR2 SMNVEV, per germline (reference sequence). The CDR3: CASSSLRGEQYF. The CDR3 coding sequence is TGTGCCAGCAGTTCCCTCCGGGGCGAGCAGTACTTC.

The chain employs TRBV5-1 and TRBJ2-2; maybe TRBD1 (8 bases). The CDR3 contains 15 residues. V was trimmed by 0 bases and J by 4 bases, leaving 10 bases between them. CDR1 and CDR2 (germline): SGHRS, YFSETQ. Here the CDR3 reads CASSLDRGGTGELFF. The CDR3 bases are TGCGCCAGCAGCTTGGACAGGGGGGGCACCGGGGAGCTGTTTTTT.

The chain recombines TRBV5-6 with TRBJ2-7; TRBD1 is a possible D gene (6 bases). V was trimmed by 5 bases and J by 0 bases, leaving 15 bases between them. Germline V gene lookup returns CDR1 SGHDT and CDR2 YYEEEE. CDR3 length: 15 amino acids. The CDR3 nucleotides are TGTGCCAGCAGGCCCAGGGGACGTAGCTCCTACGAGCAGTACTTC. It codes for CASRPRGRSSYEQYF.

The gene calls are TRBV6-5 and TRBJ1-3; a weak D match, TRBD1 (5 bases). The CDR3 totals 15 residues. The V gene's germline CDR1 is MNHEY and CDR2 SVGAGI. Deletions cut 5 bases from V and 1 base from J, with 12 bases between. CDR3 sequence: CASSKGRRSGNTIYF. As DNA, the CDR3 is TGTGCCAGCAGTAAGGGACGGAGATCTGGAAACACCATATATTTT.

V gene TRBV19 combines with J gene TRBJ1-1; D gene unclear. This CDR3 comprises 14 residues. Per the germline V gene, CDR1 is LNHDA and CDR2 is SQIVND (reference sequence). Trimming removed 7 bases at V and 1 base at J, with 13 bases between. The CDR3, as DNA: TGTGCCAGTAACCATTTCCTAGGGAACACTGAAGCTTTCTTT. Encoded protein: CASNHFLGNTEAFF.

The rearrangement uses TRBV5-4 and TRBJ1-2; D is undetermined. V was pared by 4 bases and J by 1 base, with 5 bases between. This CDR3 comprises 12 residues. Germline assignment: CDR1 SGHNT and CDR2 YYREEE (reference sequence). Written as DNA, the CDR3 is TGTGCCAGCAGCCAACTTAACTATGGCTACACCTTC. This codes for CASSQLNYGYTF.

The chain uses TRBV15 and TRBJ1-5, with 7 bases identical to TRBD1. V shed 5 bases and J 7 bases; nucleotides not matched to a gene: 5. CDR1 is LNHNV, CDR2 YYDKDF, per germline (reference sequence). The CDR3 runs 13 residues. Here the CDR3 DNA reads TGTGCCACCAGCCCGGGACAGCTCCAGCCCCAGCATTTT. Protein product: CATSPGQLQPQHF. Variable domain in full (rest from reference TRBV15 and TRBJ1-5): DAMVIQNPRYQVTQFGKPVTLSCSQTLNHNVMYWYQQKSSQAPKLLFHYYDKDFNNEADTPDNFQSRRPNTSFCFLDIRSPGLGDTAMYLCATSPGQLQPQHFGDGTRLSIL.

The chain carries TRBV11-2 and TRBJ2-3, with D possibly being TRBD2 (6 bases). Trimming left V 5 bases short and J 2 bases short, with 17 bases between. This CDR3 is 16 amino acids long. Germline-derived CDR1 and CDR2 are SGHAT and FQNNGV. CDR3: CASSHISGDTTDTQYF. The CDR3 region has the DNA TGTGCCAGCAGCCATATTAGCGGCGATACCACAGATACGCAGTATTTT. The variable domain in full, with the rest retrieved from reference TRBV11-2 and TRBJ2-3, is EAGVAQSPRYKIIEKRQSVAFWCNPISGHATLYWYQQILGQGPKLLIQFQNNGVVDDSQLPKDRFSAERLKGVDSTLKIQPAKLEDSAVYLCASSHISGDTTDTQYFGPGTRLTVL.

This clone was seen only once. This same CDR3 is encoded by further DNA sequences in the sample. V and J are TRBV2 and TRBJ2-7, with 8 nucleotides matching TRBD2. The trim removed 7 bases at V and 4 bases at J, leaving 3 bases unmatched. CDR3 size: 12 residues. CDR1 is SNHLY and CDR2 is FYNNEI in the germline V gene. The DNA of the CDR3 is TGTGCCAGCATCGGGGGGGTATACGAGCAGTACTTC. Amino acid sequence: CASIGGVYEQYF.

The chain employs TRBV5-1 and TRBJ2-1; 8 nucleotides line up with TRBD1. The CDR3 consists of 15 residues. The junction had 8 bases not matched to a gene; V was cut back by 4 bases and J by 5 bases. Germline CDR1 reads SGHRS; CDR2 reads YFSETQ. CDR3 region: CASSPGQGPHNEQFF. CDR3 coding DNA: TGCGCCAGCAGCCCTGGACAGGGTCCCCACAATGAGCAGTTCTTC.

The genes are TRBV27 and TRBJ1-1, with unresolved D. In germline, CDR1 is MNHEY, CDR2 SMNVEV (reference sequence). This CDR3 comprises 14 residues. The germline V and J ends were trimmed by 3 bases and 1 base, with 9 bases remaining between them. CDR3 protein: CASSFLTGNTEAFF. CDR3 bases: TGTGCCAGCAGTTTCTTGACTGGGAACACTGAAGCTTTCTTT.

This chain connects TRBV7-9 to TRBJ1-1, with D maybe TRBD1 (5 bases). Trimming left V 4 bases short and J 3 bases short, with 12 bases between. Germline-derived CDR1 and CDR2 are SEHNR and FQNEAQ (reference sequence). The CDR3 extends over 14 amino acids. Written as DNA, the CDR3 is TGTGCCAGCAGCTGGGACTACGGGGACACTGAAGCTTTCTTT. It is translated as CASSWDYGDTEAFF. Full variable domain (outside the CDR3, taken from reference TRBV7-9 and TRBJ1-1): DTGVSQNPRHKITKRGQNVTFRCDPISEHNRLYWYRQTLGQGPEFLTYFQNEAQLEKSRLLSDRFSAERPKGSFSTLEIQRTEQGDSAMYLCASSWDYGDTEAFFGQGTRLTVV.

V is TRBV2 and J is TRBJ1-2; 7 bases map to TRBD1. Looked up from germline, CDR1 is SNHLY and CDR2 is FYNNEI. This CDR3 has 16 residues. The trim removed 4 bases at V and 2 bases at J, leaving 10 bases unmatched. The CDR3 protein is CASSGIEAGGNYGYTF. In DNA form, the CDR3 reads TGTGCCAGCAGTGGCATAGAGGCAGGGGGGAACTATGGCTACACCTTC.

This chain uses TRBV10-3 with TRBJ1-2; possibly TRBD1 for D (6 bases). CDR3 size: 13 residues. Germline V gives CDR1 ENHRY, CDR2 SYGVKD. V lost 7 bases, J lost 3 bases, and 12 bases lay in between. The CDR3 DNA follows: TGTGCCATCAAATACAGGGAGGACTATGGCTACACCTTC. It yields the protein CAIKYREDYGYTF.

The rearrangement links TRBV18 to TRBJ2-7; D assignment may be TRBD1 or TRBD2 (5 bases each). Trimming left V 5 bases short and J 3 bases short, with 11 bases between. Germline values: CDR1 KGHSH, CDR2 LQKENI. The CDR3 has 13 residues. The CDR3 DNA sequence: TGTGCCAGCTCATCCCGGGACGGCTACGAGCAGTACTTC. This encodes CASSSRDGYEQYF. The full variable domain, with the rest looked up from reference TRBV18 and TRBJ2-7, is NAGVMQNPRHLVRRRGQEARLRCSPMKGHSHVYWYRQLPEEGLKFMVYLQKENIIDESGMPKERFSAEFPKEGPSILRIQQVVRGDSAAYFCASSSRDGYEQYFGPGTRLTVT.

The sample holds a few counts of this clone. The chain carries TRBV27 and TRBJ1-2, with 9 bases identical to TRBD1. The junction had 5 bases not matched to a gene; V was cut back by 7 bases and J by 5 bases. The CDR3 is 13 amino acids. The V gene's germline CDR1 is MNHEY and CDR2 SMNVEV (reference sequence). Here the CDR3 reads CASKGGQGYGYTF. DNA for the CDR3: TGTGCCAGCAAGGGGGGACAGGGTTATGGCTACACCTTC.

CDR3 amino acids: CASSLAEGSSYEQYF. The DNA of the CDR3 is TGTGCCAGCAGCTTAGCGGAAGGATCCTCCTACGAGCAGTACTTC. This chain joins TRBV11-1 and TRBJ2-7; D is unresolved. This CDR3 is 15 amino acids long. The V and J ends lost 0 bases and 0 bases respectively, with 9 bases between them. CDR1 is SGHAT and CDR2 is FQDESV in the germline V gene (reference sequence).